The T cell receptor (beta chain) under discussion was sequenced for a study of PD-L1 blockade in urothelial cancer. There were between 1 and 8 samples from each patient, taken pretreatment and on-treatment. Trimming cost V 6 bases and J 9 bases, with 21 bases left between them. The CDR3 sequence is 15 residues long. The germline V gene has CDR1 LNHDA and CDR2 SQIVND (reference sequence). The method was immunoSEQ multiplex PCR; TCRdb's version includes in-frame clones alone and lacks a portion of them. Among about 45,000 clones listed, 88% were seen once. V is TRBV19 and J is TRBJ1-5, with TRBD1 as a possible D gene (5 bases). The sequencing here drew on PBMCs, taken around atezolizumab (anti-PD-L1) treatment. The clonotype originates from a man older than 75 with urothelial cancer. The DNA of the CDR3 is TGTGCCAGTAGCGCCGGGACTTTGGGGGAAGGGCCCCAGCATTTT. It specifies CASSAGTLGEGPQHF.